This entry is about one T cell receptor (beta chain). Donors came from a validation cohort of over a hundred subjects, distinct from the first 666-subject cohort. This sample was included in a study of cytomegalovirus exposure and HLA in healthy donors. About the research overall: Later, an analysis reported that the 120 or so validation repertoires had used the same platform as the 550 to 750 first-cohort repertoires.

The CDR3 is made up of 15 amino acids. The V and J ends lost 1 base and 4 bases respectively, with 13 bases between them. The germline V gene encodes CDR1 SNHLY and CDR2 FYNNEI. Repertoires were generated with immunoSEQ multiplex PCR, while TCRdb's copy carries only in-frame clones and drops some. Of 250,000 to 350,000 clones detected, roughly 90% appear once; the ten largest clones hold more than 0.95%. This TCR was sampled from a young man in good health and CMV-seronegative. The sample taken for sequencing was PBMCs. V is TRBV2 and J is TRBJ1-2; possibly TRBD1 for D (6 bases). The CDR3 protein is CASSEEIQGFYGYTF. CDR3 DNA: TGTGCCAGCAGTGAAGAAATACAGGGTTTCTATGGCTACACCTTC.